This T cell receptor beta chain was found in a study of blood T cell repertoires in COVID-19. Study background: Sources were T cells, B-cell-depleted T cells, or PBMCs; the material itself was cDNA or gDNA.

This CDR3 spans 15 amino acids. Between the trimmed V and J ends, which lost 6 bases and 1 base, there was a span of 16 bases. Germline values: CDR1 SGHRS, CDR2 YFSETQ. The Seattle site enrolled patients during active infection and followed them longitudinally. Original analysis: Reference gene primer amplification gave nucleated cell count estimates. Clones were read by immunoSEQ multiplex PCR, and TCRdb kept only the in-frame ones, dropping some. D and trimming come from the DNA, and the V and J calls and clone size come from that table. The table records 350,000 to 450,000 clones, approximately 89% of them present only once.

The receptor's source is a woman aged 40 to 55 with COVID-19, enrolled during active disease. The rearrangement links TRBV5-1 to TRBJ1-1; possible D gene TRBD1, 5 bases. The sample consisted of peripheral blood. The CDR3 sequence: CASKTNTGSNTEAFF. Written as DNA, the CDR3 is TGCGCCAGCAAGACAAACACAGGATCGAACACTGAAGCTTTCTTT. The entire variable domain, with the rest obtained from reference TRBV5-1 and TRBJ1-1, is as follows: KAGVTQTPRYLIKTRGQQVTLSCSPISGHRSVSWYQQTPGQGLQFLFEYFSETQRNKGNFPGRFSGRQFSNSRSEMNVSTLELGDSALYLCASKTNTGSNTEAFFGQGTRLTVV.